This T cell receptor (beta chain) was sequenced during a study of T cell repertoires in cytomegalovirus infection. In its sample, this clonotype ranks as medium-sized. Its antigen is not known. Study-level results: Summed public TCR beta family frequency identified CMV carriers bearing the relevant HLA.

TCRdb ran MiXCR on the reads and lists one entry per CDR3 protein. Of about 110,000 distinct CDR3 sequences in the sample, approximately 28% were seen once. Germline V CDR1 and CDR2: SGHNT, YENEEA. V trimming: 1 base; J trimming: 7 bases; junction bases outside the gene matches: 9. CDR3 length: 17 amino acids. The sequence was collected from a human donor in good health (CMV status not recorded). Some clones in this sample may be carry-over from other donors' samples. The V and J genes are TRBV11-3 and TRBJ2-1; 11 bases match TRBD2. The material sequenced was CD8+ T cells from cultured PBMCs, taken from culture after CMV antigen stimulation. The CDR3 DNA reads as TGTGCCAGCAGCTTAGGGGTAGCGGGGGGGCCAAGAAATGAGCAGTTCTTC. Protein sequence: CASSLGVAGGPRNEQFF.